Sequencing of this T cell receptor (beta chain) was carried out in a study of radiotherapy plus CTLA-4 blockade in lung cancer. The overall study: There were objective responses in 18% of patients, and over 25% had disease control.

After removal of 1 base from V and 5 bases from J, the junction contained 6 bases not matched to a gene. This CDR3 region has 15 residues. The germline gives CDR1 MNHNS, CDR2 SASEGT. Overall study results and limits: Reports state that early shifts in blood T cell clones, with interferon-beta, best predicted response. TCR clones from tumors expanded in blood after radiotherapy plus ipilimumab.

As to this clone: Its specificity is not known.

The protocol was immunoSEQ multiplex PCR, while the TCRdb copy is restricted to in-frame clones and leaves out a portion. The sample contains about 48,000 clones, around nine tenths of which appear only once. The rearrangement joins TRBV6-1 to TRBJ2-7, with 9 nucleotides matching TRBD1. This sequence was found in a human donor with non-small cell lung cancer that progressed on radiotherapy plus ipilimumab. Some clones in this sample may be carry-over from other donors' samples. This specimen was peripheral blood, taken from a patient treated with radiotherapy plus ipilimumab. In DNA, the CDR3 is TGTGCCAGCAGTGAAGTTGGGACAGGGAGGCACGAGCAGTACTTC. It encodes CASSEVGTGRHEQYF.